The 9 T cell receptor beta chains below come from one sample, sequenced in a study of blood T cell repertoires in COVID-19. Data came from immunoSEQ multiplex PCR; TCRdb stores just in-frame clones and leaves some out. In the table there are about 120,000 clones, less than 75% of which are singletons. Material: peripheral blood. These receptors were obtained from a human donor with acute or convalescent COVID-19. The donor label of this sample is uncertain.

The chain uses TRBV3-1 (or the pseudogene TRBV3-2) and TRBJ2-5, with TRBD2 identical over 7 bases. CDR1 and CDR2 (germline): LGHDT, YNNKEL (reference sequence). Trimming took 7 bases from V and 5 from J; bases not matched to a gene: 10. This CDR3 spans 14 amino acids. The CDR3 loop is CASTRGDGGETQYF. CDR3 coding DNA: TGTGCCAGCACCCGGGGGGATGGTGGTGAGACCCAGTACTTC.

This clone was counted at least ten times. The rearrangement uses TRBV5-1 and TRBJ2-1, with 9 nucleotides matching TRBD1. This CDR3 spans 14 amino acids. Unmatched junction bases numbered 8, after V lost 4 bases and J lost 9 bases. The V gene's germline CDR1 is SGHRS and CDR2 YFSETQ. CDR3 residues: CASSRGDRASEQFF. The DNA of the CDR3 is TGCGCCAGCAGCCGCGGGGACAGGGCCAGTGAGCAGTTCTTC. Together with reference TRBV5-1 and TRBJ2-1, the CDR3 gives the full variable domain: KAGVTQTPRYLIKTRGQQVTLSCSPISGHRSVSWYQQTPGQGLQFLFEYFSETQRNKGNFPGRFSGRQFSNSRSEMNVSTLELGDSALYLCASSRGDRASEQFFGPGTRLTVL.

The J gene is TRBJ2-1, the V gene TRBV9; 8 bases are a match to TRBD2. Trimming removed 4 bases from V and 2 bases from J; junction bases left unmatched: 8. Per germline, CDR1 SGDLS and CDR2 YYNGEE. This CDR3 comprises 16 residues. CDR3 DNA sequence: TGTGCCAGCAGCCTCCCGGGTAGCGGGGCCTACAATGAGCAGTTCTTC. Its translation is CASSLPGSGAYNEQFF.

In this sample, this clone turned up many times. The V and J genes are TRBV5-1 and TRBJ2-3, with 11 positions matching TRBD1. Germline CDR1 SGHRS, CDR2 YFSETQ. The CDR3 extends over 19 amino acids. The J segment lost 2 bases and the V segment lost 4 bases, leaving 15 bases of the junction unmatched. The CDR3 coding sequence is TGCGCCAGCAGCACTTCTCGAAGGACAGGGGGCATTTCCACAGATACGCAGTATTTT. It encodes CASSTSRRTGGISTDTQYF.

In its sample, this clone was seen once. The chain uses TRBV5-1 and TRBJ1-1, with 9 bases matching TRBD1. This CDR3 is built from 14 residues. Germline V gives CDR1 SGHRS, CDR2 YFSETQ. The ends lost 2 bases at V and 7 bases at J; junction bases unmatched: 6. CDR3 residues: CASSLRQGEGEAFF. For the CDR3, the DNA is TGCGCCAGCAGCTTACGACAGGGGGAGGGTGAAGCTTTCTTT.

The rearrangement uses TRBV28 and TRBJ2-7, with a weak D call TRBD2 (6 bases). The CDR3 totals 12 residues. V was shortened by 5 bases and J by 6 bases, with 11 bases between the two germline ends. Germline V gene data show CDR1 as MDHEN and CDR2 as SYDVKM. This CDR3 is CASSLGLGEQYF. The CDR3 DNA reads as TGTGCCAGCAGTCTGGGACTCGGCGAGCAGTACTTC.

The rearrangement joins TRBV7-9 to TRBJ1-1; possibly TRBD1 for D (5 bases). Trimming shortened V by 3 bases and J by 1 base, and 12 bases separated the two germline ends. This CDR3 has 15 amino acids. CDR1 and CDR2 from the germline V gene are SEHNR and FQNEAQ (reference sequence). The CDR3 spells CASSLGTGRNTEAFF. CDR3 sequence (DNA): TGTGCCAGCAGCTTGGGTACAGGTAGGAACACTGAAGCTTTCTTT.

The chain joins TRBV7-2 to TRBJ1-5; D is undetermined. Trimming stripped 2 bases from V and 0 bases from J, with 11 bases between. Per germline, CDR1 SGHTA and CDR2 FQGNSA. The CDR3 runs to 16 residues. CDR3 region: CASSLYSGVSNQPQHF. Written as DNA, the CDR3 is TGTGCCAGCAGCTTATACTCCGGGGTTAGCAATCAGCCCCAGCATTTT.

CDR3 region: CASSPRLPHYNEQFF. In DNA form, the CDR3 reads TGTGCCAGCAGTCCACGACTACCCCACTACAATGAGCAGTTCTTC. V is TRBV28 and J is TRBJ2-1, with a possible D match to TRBD2 (5 bases). CDR3 length: 15 residues. Per the germline V gene, CDR1 is MDHEN and CDR2 is SYDVKM. Trimming pared 5 bases from V and 3 bases from J, leaving 14 bases between.